This T cell receptor beta chain came from a study of cytomegalovirus exposure and HLA in healthy donors. This clone was counted only a few times. PCR amplification relied on 60 Vbeta primers (plus 13 Jbeta primers). TCRdb's table, derived via immunoSEQ multiplex PCR, lists solely in-frame clones and lacks some. The table includes about 92,000 clones, around 74% detected once. The CDR3 length is 15 residues. V was pared by 0 bases and J by 3 bases, with 0 bases of the junction left unmatched. CDR1 and CDR2 (germline): SGHRS, YFSETQ. The specimen was PBMCs. The TCR originated in a man aged 50 to 59 in good health and CMV-seropositive. The rearrangement uses TRBV5-1 and TRBJ2-2; 9 bases map to TRBD2. The CDR3 DNA reads as TGCGCCAGCAGCTTGGGACTAGCGGACACCGGGGAGCTGTTTTTT. Its protein is CASSLGLADTGELFF.